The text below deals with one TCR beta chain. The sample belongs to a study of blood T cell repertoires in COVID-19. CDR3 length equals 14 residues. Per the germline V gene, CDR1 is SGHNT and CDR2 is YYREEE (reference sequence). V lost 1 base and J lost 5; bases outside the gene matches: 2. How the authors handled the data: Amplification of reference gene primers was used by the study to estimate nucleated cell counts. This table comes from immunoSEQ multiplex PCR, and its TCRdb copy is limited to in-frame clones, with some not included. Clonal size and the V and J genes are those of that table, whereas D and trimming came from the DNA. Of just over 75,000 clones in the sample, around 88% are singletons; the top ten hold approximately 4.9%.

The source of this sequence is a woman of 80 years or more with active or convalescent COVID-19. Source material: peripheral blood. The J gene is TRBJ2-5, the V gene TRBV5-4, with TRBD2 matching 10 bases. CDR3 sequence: CASSLKLAGETQYF. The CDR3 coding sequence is TGTGCCAGCAGCTTGAAACTAGCGGGGGAGACCCAGTACTTC. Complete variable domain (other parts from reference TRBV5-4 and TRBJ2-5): ETGVTQSPTHLIKTRGQQVTLRCSSQSGHNTVSWYQQALGQGPQFIFQYYREEENGRGNFPPRFSGLQFPNYSSELNVNALELDDSALYLCASSLKLAGETQYFGPGTRLLVL.